This T cell receptor (beta chain) appears in the sequencing data of a study of human T cells and chemical hapten exposure (dated by TCRdb to the early 2020s). For the wider study: For sensitization, 2% DPC in acetone was applied to a roughly 2 cm by roughly 2 cm area of upper inner arm skin. Patch tests used Finn chambers with 0.01% DPC on the upper back, scored after 6 days by International Contact Dermatitis Research Group standards. Throughout the study period of roughly 24 weeks, patients also received therapeutic DPC doses to the scalp every week. About 28 alopecia patients gave blood for TCR sequencing at one to four time points (pre-sensitization, 2, 6 and 24 weeks). Libraries were combined into a pool for sequencing, and differences in TCR yield between samples came mainly from small differences in library volumes within the pool. Most of the patients in the cohort were female, and the cohort covered alopecia areata with under or over 50% scalp involvement, alopecia totalis and alopecia universalis. Blood samples were taken from patients before sensitization (week 0) and then at 2, 6 and about 24 weeks after DPC sensitization. The study tracked peripheral blood TCR repertoire changes in vivo during primary and secondary sensitization to the hapten diphenylcyclopropenone (DPC) in alopecia patients. Paper-wide results and their limitations: Compared with pre-sensitization or healthy control sets, expanded TCRs formed significantly more large CDR3 similarity clusters, which is consistent with antigen-driven responses. Repeated subsampling changed both the strength of the expansion versus patch-test correlation and the threshold at which that correlation became significant. A positive correlation was found between the number of PT1 expanded TCRs and patch test score, with significance reached at thresholds 8, 16 and 32 but not 4. DPC sensitization did not change how many TCRs were above 1 in 1000 frequency, and no evidence was found of alterations in global repertoire structure. Because all patients had alopecia, a presumed autoimmune disease, the immune response of the patients might differ from that of healthy individuals.

What the time point label conveys for this sample: patch test 1, 2 weeks after DPC sensitization. This sample's treatment or condition label indicates: therapeutic diphenylcyclopropenone sensitization with weekly scalp DPC. Blood at each patch-test visit was drawn before the patch test was applied. To be eligible, patients had to be aged 18 to 70, diagnosed with alopecia and judged suitable for DPC therapy, while pregnant patients were excluded. Unfractionated whole blood was collected in Tempus Blood RNA tubes, and total RNA was extracted from that blood. Receptor libraries were prepared by RACE. TCRdb names NextSeq 500 as the instrument used. Library preparation attached unique molecular identifiers to individual cDNA molecules for quantitative, reproducible TCR counting. Each blood RNA sample was used to sequence both TCR alpha and TCR beta chains. In the authors' own workflow: Samples had a median of roughly 91,000 TCRs, with a range from roughly 23,224 to 700,000. The Decombinator software suite was used to annotate V, J and CDR3 in the TCR reads. For the PS versus PT1 abundance plots, all samples were subsampled to the same number of TCRs (28,000). TCRs were defined as expanded if absent before sensitization and observed at least eight times at the 2-week time point. TCRdb reprocessing: public reads trimmed at Q25 with fastp, clones called with MiXCR, in-frame beta chains kept. CDR3 protein duplicates are merged, each entry listing the most common genes and DNA. The V and J calls were determined by TCRdb, not by the authors. For this sample the table gives around 99,000 distinct CDR3 sequences, of which 9.5% to 15% were detected only once. The ten largest clonotypes hold roughly 2.1% of the sample.

Cut back by 1 base and 3 bases, the V and J ends lie 7 bases apart. The CDR3 spans 13 residues, from the cysteine through the phenylalanine. Only the CDR3 portion is preserved as DNA: 39 bases, with reading frame beginning at the first base. The germline V gene specifies SGDLS as CDR1 and YYNGEE as CDR2. A note on this clonotype: Which antigen it targets is not known. Qualities for individual bases were not recorded, and no much larger clone is one base off.

Here the sequenced sample was whole blood, taken in connection with sensitization to the hapten diphenylcyclopropenone (DPC). The clonotype was recovered from a woman aged 40 to 50 with alopecia areata. Some clones in this sample may be carry-over from other donors' samples. The chain joins TRBV9 to TRBJ1-1; the D gene cannot be resolved reliably. The nucleotide sequence is TGTGCCAGCAGCGTATCTCCGTACACTGAAGCTTTCTTT. Its protein product is CASSVSPYTEAFF.